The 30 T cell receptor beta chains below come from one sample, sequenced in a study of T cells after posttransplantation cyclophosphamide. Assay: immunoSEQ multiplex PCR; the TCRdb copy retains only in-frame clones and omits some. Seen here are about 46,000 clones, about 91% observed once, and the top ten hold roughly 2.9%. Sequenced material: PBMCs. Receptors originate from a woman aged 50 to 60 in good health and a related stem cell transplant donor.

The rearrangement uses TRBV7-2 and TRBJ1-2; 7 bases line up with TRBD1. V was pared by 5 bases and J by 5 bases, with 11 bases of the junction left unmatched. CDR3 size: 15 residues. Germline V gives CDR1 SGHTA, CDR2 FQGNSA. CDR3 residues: CASSPERDSSYGYTF. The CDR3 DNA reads TGTGCCAGCAGCCCAGAACGGGACAGCTCGTATGGCTACACCTTC.

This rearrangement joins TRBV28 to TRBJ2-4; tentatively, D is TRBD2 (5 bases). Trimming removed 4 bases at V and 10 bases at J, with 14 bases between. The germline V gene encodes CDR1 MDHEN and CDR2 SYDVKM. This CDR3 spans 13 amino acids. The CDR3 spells CASSSPGRLIQYF. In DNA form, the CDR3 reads TGTGCCAGCAGTTCCCCGGGAAGACTGATTCAGTACTTC. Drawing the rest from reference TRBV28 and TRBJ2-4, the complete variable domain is DVKVTQSSRYLVKRTGEKVFLECVQDMDHENMFWYRQDPGLGLRLIYFSYDVKMKEKGDIPEGYSVSREKKERFSLILESASTNQTSMYLCASSSPGRLIQYFGAGTRLSVL.

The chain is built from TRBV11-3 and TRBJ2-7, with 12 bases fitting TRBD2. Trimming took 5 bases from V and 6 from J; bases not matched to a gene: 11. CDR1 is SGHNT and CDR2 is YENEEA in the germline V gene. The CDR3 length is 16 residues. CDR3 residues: CASSVRLAGVSSEQYF. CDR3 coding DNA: TGTGCCAGCAGCGTACGACTAGCGGGAGTCTCCAGCGAGCAGTACTTC.

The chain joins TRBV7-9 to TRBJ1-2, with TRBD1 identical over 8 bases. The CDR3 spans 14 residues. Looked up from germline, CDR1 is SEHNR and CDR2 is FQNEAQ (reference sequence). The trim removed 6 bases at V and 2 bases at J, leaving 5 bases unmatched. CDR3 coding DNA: TGTGCCAGCAGTGAGACAGGGGAAAACTATGGCTACACCTTC. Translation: CASSETGENYGYTF.

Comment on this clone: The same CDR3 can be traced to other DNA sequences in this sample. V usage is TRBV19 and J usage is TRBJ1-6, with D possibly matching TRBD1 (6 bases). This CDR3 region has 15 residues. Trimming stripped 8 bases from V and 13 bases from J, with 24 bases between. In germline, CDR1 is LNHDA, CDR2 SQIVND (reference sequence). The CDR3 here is CASQRGGVESSPLHF. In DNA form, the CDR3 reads TGTGCCAGTCAGAGGGGGGGAGTCGAAAGCTCCCCCCTCCACTTT.

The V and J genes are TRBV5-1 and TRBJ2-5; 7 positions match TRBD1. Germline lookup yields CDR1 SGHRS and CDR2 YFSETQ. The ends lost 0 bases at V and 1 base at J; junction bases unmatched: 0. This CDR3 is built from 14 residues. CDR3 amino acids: CASSLEGAQETQYF. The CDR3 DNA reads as TGCGCCAGCAGCTTGGAGGGGGCCCAAGAGACCCAGTACTTC. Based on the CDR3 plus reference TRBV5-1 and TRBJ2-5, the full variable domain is KAGVTQTPRYLIKTRGQQVTLSCSPISGHRSVSWYQQTPGQGLQFLFEYFSETQRNKGNFPGRFSGRQFSNSRSEMNVSTLELGDSALYLCASSLEGAQETQYFGPGTRLLVL.

The CDR3 sequence: CATHLTGNYNEQFF. The CDR3 DNA sequence: TGTGCCACCCATTTAACCGGGAATTACAATGAGCAGTTCTTC. The chain couples TRBV6-5 to TRBJ2-1; a weak D match, TRBD2 (5 bases). The CDR3 length is 14 residues. Germline-derived CDR1 and CDR2 are MNHEY and SVGAGI. Trimming stripped 10 bases from V and 4 bases from J, with 17 bases between.

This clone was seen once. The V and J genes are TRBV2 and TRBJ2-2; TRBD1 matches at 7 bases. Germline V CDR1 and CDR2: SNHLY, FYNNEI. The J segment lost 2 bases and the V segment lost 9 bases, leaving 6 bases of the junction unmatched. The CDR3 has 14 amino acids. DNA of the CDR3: TGTGCCAGTCGACAGGGCACTAACACCGGGGAGCTGTTTTTT. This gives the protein CASRQGTNTGELFF.

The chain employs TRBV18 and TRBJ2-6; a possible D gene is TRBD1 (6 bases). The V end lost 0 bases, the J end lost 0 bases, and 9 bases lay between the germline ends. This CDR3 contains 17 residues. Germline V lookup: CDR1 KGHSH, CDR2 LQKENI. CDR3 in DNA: TGTGCCAGCTCACCACCGAGGGGGAGCTCTGGGGCCAACGTCCTGACTTTC. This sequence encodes CASSPPRGSSGANVLTF. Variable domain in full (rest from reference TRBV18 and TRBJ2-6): NAGVMQNPRHLVRRRGQEARLRCSPMKGHSHVYWYRQLPEEGLKFMVYLQKENIIDESGMPKERFSAEFPKEGPSILRIQQVVRGDSAAYFCASSPPRGSSGANVLTFGAGSRLTVL.

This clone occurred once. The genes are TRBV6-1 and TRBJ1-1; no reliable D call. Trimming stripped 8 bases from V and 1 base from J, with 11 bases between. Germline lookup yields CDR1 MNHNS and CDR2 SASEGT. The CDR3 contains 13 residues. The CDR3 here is CASARLANTEAFF. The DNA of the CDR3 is TGTGCCAGCGCGCGCCTCGCGAACACTGAAGCTTTCTTT.

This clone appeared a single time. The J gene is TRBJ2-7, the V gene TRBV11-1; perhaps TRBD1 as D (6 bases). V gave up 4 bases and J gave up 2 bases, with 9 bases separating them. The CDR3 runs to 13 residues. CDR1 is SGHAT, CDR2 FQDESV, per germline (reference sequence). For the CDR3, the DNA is TGTGCCAGCAGCTCGCGGACAGCCTACGAGCAGTACTTC. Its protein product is CASSSRTAYEQYF. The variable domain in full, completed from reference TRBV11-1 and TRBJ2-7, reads EAEVAQSPRYKITEKSQAVAFWCDPISGHATLYWYRQILGQGPELLVQFQDESVVDDSQLPKDRFSAERLKGVDSTLKIQPAELGDSAMYLCASSSRTAYEQYFGPGTRLTVT.

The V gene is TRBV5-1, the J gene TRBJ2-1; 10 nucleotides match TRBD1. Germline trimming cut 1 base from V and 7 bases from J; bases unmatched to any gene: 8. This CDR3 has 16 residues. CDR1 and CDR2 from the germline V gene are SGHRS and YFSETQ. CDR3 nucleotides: TGCGCCAGCAGCTTGCTTCGACAGGGGGCGGCAAATGAGCAGTTCTTC. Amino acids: CASSLLRQGAANEQFF.

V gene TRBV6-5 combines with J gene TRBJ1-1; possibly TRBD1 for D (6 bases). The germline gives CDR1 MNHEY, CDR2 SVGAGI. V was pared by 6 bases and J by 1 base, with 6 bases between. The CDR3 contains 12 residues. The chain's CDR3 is CASRTGNTEAFF. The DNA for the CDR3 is TGTGCCAGCAGGACAGGGAACACTGAAGCTTTCTTT.

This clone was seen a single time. This chain's CDR3 is CASSPQTSDGELFF. For the CDR3, the DNA is TGTGCCAGCAGCCCCCAGACTAGCGACGGGGAGCTGTTTTTT. This chain connects TRBV7-2 to TRBJ2-2, with 8 nucleotides matching TRBD2. Germline V gives CDR1 SGHTA, CDR2 FQGNSA. Trimming at V came to 5 bases and at J to 7 bases, leaving 6 bases not matched to a gene. CDR3 length equals 14 residues. The full variable domain, rest sourced from reference TRBV7-2 and TRBJ2-2, is GAGVSQSPSNKVTEKGKDVELRCDPISGHTALYWYRQSLGQGLEFLIYFQGNSAPDKSGLPSDRFSAERTGGSVSTLTIQRTQQEDSAVYLCASSPQTSDGELFFGEGSRLTVL.

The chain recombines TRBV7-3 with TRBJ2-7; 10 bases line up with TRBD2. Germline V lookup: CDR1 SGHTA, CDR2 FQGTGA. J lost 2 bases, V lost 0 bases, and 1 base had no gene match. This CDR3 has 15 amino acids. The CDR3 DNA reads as TGTGCCAGCAGCTTAACGACTAGCGGGCCCTACGAGCAGTACTTC. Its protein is CASSLTTSGPYEQYF.

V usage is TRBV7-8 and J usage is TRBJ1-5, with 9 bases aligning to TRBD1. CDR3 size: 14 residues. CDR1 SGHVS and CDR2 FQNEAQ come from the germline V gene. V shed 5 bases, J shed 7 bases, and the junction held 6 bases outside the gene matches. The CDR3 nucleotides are TGTGCCAGCAGCACCACAGGGGGCCGGCAGCCCCAGCATTTT. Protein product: CASSTTGGRQPQHF.

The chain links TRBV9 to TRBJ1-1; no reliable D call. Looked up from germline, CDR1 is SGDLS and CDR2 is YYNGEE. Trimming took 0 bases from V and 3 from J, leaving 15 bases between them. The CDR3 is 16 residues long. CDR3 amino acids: CASSVDGMEVDTEAFF. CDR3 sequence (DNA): TGTGCCAGCAGCGTAGACGGAATGGAGGTAGACACTGAAGCTTTCTTT.

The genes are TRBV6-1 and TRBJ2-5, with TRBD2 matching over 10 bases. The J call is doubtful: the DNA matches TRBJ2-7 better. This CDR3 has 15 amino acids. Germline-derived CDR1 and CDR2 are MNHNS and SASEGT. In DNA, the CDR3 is TGTGCCAGCAGGGACCCTAGCGGGAGTAGCTACGAGCAGTACTTC. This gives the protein CASRDPSGSSYEQYF.

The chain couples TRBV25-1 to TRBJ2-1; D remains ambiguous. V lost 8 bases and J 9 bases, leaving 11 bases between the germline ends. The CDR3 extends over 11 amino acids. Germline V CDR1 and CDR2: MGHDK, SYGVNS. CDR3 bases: TGTGCCAGCTTTGATTCCGGTGAGCAGTTCTTC. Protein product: CASFDSGEQFF.

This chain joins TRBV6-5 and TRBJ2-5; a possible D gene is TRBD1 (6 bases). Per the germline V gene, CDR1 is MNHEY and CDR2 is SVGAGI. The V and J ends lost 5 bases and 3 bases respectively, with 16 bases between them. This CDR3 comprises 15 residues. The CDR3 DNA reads TGTGCCAGCAGTCAGGGCGCCAGGGGAAAAGAGACCCAGTACTTC. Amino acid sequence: CASSQGARGKETQYF.

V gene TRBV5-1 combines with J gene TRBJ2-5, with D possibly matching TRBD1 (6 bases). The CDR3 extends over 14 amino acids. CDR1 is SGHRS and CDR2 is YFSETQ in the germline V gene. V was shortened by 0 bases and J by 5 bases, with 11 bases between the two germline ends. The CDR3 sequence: CASSLALQGETQYF. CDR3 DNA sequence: TGCGCCAGCAGCTTGGCCTTACAGGGCGAGACCCAGTACTTC.

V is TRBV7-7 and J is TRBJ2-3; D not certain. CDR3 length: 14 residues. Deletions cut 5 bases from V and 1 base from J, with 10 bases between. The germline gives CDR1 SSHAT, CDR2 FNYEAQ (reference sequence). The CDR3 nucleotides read TGTGCCAGCAGCCAAGATCGCGGCACAGATACGCAGTATTTT. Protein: CASSQDRGTDTQYF.

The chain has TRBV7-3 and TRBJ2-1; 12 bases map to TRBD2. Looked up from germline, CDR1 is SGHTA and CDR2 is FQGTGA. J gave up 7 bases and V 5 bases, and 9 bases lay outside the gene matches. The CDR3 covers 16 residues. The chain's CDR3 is CASSEIGLAGPNEQFF. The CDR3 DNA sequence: TGTGCCAGCAGCGAAATAGGACTAGCGGGACCGAATGAGCAGTTCTTC.

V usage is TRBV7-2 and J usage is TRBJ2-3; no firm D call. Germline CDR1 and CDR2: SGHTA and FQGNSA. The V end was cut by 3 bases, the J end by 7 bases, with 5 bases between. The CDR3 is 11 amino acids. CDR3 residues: CASSFSNTQYF. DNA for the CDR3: TGTGCCAGCAGCTTTAGTAATACGCAGTATTTT.

Written as DNA, the CDR3 is TGCGCCAGCAGCCGGACAGGGCTCGGGGGACTTGAAGATACGCAGTATTTT. Amino acids: CASSRTGLGGLEDTQYF. V gene TRBV5-1 combines with J gene TRBJ2-3; TRBD1 agrees at 8 bases. CDR1 is SGHRS, CDR2 YFSETQ, per germline. Losses at the gene ends were 4 bases for V and 5 bases for J; bases not matched to a gene: 15. There are 17 residues in the CDR3.

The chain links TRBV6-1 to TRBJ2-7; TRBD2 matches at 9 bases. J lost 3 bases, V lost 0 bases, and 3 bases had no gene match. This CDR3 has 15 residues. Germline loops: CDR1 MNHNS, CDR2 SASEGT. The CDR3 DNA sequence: TGTGCCAGCAGTGAAGCGGGGCGGGGGGGCTACGAGCAGTACTTC. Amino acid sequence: CASSEAGRGGYEQYF.

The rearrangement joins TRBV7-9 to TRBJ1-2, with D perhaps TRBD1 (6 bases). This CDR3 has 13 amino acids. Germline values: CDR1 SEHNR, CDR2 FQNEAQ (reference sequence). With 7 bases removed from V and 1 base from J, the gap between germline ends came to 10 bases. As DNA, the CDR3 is TGTGCCAGCACGCCACAGGGTAACTATGGCTACACCTTC. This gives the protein CASTPQGNYGYTF. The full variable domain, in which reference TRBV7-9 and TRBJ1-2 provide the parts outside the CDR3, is DTGVSQNPRHKITKRGQNVTFRCDPISEHNRLYWYRQTLGQGPEFLTYFQNEAQLEKSRLLSDRFSAERPKGSFSTLEIQRTEQGDSAMYLCASTPQGNYGYTFGSGTRLTVV.

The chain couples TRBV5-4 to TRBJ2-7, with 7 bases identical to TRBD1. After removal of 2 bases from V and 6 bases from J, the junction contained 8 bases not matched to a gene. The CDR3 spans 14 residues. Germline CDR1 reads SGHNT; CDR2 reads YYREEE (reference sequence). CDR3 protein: CASSFRDSSSEQYF. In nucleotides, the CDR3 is TGTGCCAGCAGCTTCCGGGACAGCAGCTCCGAGCAGTACTTC.

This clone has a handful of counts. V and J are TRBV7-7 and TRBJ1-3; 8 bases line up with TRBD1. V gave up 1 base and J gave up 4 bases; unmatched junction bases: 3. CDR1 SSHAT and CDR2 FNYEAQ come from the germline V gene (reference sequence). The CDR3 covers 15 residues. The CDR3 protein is CASSLGTGSGNTIYF. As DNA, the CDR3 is TGTGCCAGCAGCTTAGGGACAGGGTCAGGAAACACCATATATTTT.

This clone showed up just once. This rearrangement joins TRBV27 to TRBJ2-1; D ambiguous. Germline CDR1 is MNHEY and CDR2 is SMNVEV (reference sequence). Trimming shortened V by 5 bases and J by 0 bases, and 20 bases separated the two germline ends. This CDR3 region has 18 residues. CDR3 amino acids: CASSPRRLSEFSYNEQFF. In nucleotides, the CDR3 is TGTGCCAGCAGTCCCAGACGACTTTCCGAATTCTCCTACAATGAGCAGTTCTTC.